This T cell receptor (beta chain) was sequenced in a study of blood T cell repertoires in COVID-19. Assignments of participants to cohorts depended upon their own reported clinical history. Within 2 weeks of study entry, exposed participants had contacted a PCR-confirmed or clinician-diagnosed COVID-19 case. Authors' data handling: Reference gene primer amplification yielded estimated nucleated cell counts. Method: immunoSEQ multiplex PCR; TCRdb's copy keeps in-frame clones and lacks some. That table gives V, J and clone size, and the DNA gave D and trimming. The sample has approximately 380,000 clones; roughly 92% are singletons. The sequencing input was PBMCs or T cells enriched from blood (not recorded which). The sequence was obtained from a woman aged 40 to 50 who had been exposed to COVID-19.

CDR3 region: CASRSRGDYGYTF. DNA for the CDR3: TGTGCCAGCAGATCCCGGGGAGACTATGGCTACACCTTC. V and J are TRBV2 and TRBJ1-2; D ambiguous. V was cut by 6 bases and J by 3 bases, with 11 bases left in between. The CDR3 spans 13 residues. Germline CDR1 and CDR2: SNHLY and FYNNEI.